What follows are 16 T cell receptor beta chains derived from one specimen sequenced in a study of shared clonotypes between healthy human individuals. Data came from immunoSEQ multiplex PCR; TCRdb stores just in-frame clones and leaves some out. The sample holds about 1.5 million clones; more than 95% are singletons and the top ten take roughly 1.2%. The sample taken for sequencing was naive CD4+ T cells sorted from blood. Subset in this sample: CD45RA+ positively selected. These receptors were collected from a man younger than 40 in good health.

The chain recombines TRBV6-1 with TRBJ2-1, with 8 bases aligning to TRBD1. With V trimmed by 7 bases and J by 8 bases, 10 bases remained unmatched. Germline V gene lookup returns CDR1 MNHNS and CDR2 SASEGT. CDR3 length equals 14 residues. This chain's CDR3 is CASKRTGIYDEQFF. The CDR3, as DNA: TGTGCCAGCAAACGGACAGGGATATATGATGAGCAGTTCTTC.

This clone showed up just once. The chain couples TRBV5-4 to TRBJ2-5, with 7 bases matching TRBD1. Looked up from germline, CDR1 is SGHNT and CDR2 is YYREEE (reference sequence). CDR3 length equals 15 residues. Losses at the gene ends were 2 bases for V and 5 bases for J; bases not matched to a gene: 9. The CDR3 region has the DNA TGTGCCAGCAGCTTTACGGTAGCCAGGGGGGAGACCCAGTACTTC. Its translation is CASSFTVARGETQYF.

The CDR3 loop reads CASSLRGLTDTQYF. CDR3 in DNA: TGTGCCAGCAGTCTACGGGGCCTCACAGATACGCAGTATTTT. The chain is built from TRBV27 and TRBJ2-3; possibly TRBD1 or TRBD2 for D (5 bases each). Trimming took off 5 bases at V and 2 bases at J, with 11 bases between the two ends. The CDR3 has 14 residues. From germline, CDR1 is MNHEY and CDR2 SMNVEV (reference sequence).

This clone showed up just once. The rearrangement links TRBV6-1 to TRBJ1-1, with D tentatively TRBD1 (5 bases). The V and J ends lost 3 bases and 10 bases respectively, with 18 bases between them. Germline V gene sequence: CDR1 MNHNS, CDR2 SASEGT. CDR3 size: 14 residues. The CDR3 is CASSDVGHLRGAFF. The CDR3 nucleotides are TGTGCCAGCAGTGACGTAGGACACCTAAGAGGAGCTTTCTTT.

The genes are TRBV7-8 and TRBJ2-6, with TRBD1 matching 7 bases. Trimming removed 5 bases from V and 1 base from J; junction bases left unmatched: 17. The CDR3 is 20 amino acids. The V gene's germline CDR1 is SGHVS and CDR2 FQNEAQ. The CDR3 bases are TGTGCCAGCAGCGCGAACCTCCGGGACAGACACACTTCTGGGGCCAACGTCCTGACTTTC. Translation gives CASSANLRDRHTSGANVLTF.

Comments on this clone: Other DNA sequences in this sample translate to the same CDR3. The genes are TRBV19 and TRBJ2-3; 11 nucleotides agree with TRBD2. With 3 bases clipped from V and 6 bases from J, the junction kept 5 bases outside the gene matches. The CDR3 runs to 15 residues. Germline V lookup: CDR1 LNHDA, CDR2 SQIVND (reference sequence). The CDR3 bases are TGTGCCAGTAGTATTACTAGCGGGAGAACGGATACGCAGTATTTT. Translation gives CASSITSGRTDTQYF.

The V call is TRBV11-3, the J call TRBJ2-5; D not certain. V lost 0 bases and J 2 bases, leaving 4 bases between the germline ends. CDR1 is SGHNT, CDR2 YENEEA, per germline. This CDR3 contains 13 residues. CDR3 in amino acids: CASSLDYQETQYF. The CDR3 DNA reads TGTGCCAGCAGCTTAGACTATCAAGAGACCCAGTACTTC.

This chain joins TRBV18 and TRBJ2-5; D is perhaps TRBD2 (5 bases). CDR1 KGHSH and CDR2 LQKENI come from the germline V gene. The CDR3 length is 16 residues. Trimming shortened V by 1 base and J by 3 bases, and 15 bases separated the two germline ends. The CDR3 DNA follows: TGTGCCAGCTCACCACGGTGGTCGGGGAGCGAAGAGACCCAGTACTTC. This codes for CASSPRWSGSEETQYF.

The chain joins TRBV7-9 to TRBJ2-1, with D unclear. Trimming cost V 7 bases and J 0 bases, with 10 bases left between them. Germline V gene sequence: CDR1 SEHNR, CDR2 FQNEAQ (reference sequence). The CDR3 has 14 amino acids. CDR3 DNA: TGTGCCAGCACCGAAACGAGCTCCTACAATGAGCAGTTCTTC. Protein sequence: CASTETSSYNEQFF.

This clone has a single count. The chain is built from TRBV7-6 and TRBJ2-1, with a possible D match to TRBD2 (5 bases). The CDR3 extends over 19 amino acids. V dropped 1 base and J dropped 7 bases, with 26 bases sitting between them. Germline V gives CDR1 SGHVS, CDR2 FNYEAQ. CDR3 amino acids: CASSLGPKYRESPSNEQFF. The CDR3 DNA sequence: TGTGCCAGCAGCTTAGGGCCGAAATATAGGGAGTCCCCATCGAATGAGCAGTTCTTC.

The CDR3, as DNA: TGTGCCAGCAGCCCGGGACGGAGCTCCTACAATGAGCAGTTCTTC. This translates into CASSPGRSSYNEQFF. V and J are TRBV7-2 and TRBJ2-1; either TRBD1 or TRBD2 may supply D (5 bases each). The CDR3 sequence is 15 residues long. V was pared by 5 bases and J by 0 bases, with 11 bases between. Germline V lookup: CDR1 SGHTA, CDR2 FQGNSA.

The chain recombines TRBV27 with TRBJ2-1, with D uncertain. Per germline, CDR1 MNHEY and CDR2 SMNVEV (reference sequence). CDR3 length equals 20 residues. V lost 0 bases and J lost 0, with 21 bases in between. The CDR3, as DNA: TGTGCCAGCAGTTTATCAGGTTTTGTCGGGTTCAAATCCTCCTACAATGAGCAGTTCTTC. This sequence encodes CASSLSGFVGFKSSYNEQFF.

The chain links TRBV7-2 to TRBJ2-7; D is perhaps TRBD2 (6 bases). Trimming cost V 3 bases and J 4 bases, with 13 bases left between them. CDR1 and CDR2 from the germline V gene are SGHTA and FQGNSA. There are 14 residues in the CDR3. CDR3 sequence (DNA): TGTGCCAGCAGCTTTGCGGGGCGCCAGTACGAGCAGTACTTC. As protein: CASSFAGRQYEQYF.

This rearrangement joins TRBV7-9 to TRBJ2-7, with no clear D. CDR3 size: 12 residues. Trimming removed 5 bases from V and 2 bases from J, with 7 bases in between. The germline V gene encodes CDR1 SEHNR and CDR2 FQNEAQ (reference sequence). CDR3 coding DNA: TGTGCCAGCAGCCCTGGAACCTACGAGCAGTACTTC. Protein sequence: CASSPGTYEQYF. Drawing the rest from reference TRBV7-9 and TRBJ2-7, the complete variable domain is DTGVSQNPRHKITKRGQNVTFRCDPISEHNRLYWYRQTLGQGPEFLTYFQNEAQLEKSRLLSDRFSAERPKGSFSTLEIQRTEQGDSAMYLCASSPGTYEQYFGPGTRLTVT.

The rearrangement links TRBV5-1 to TRBJ2-6; D remains unclear. The CDR3 is 17 amino acids. V lost 0 bases to trimming and J lost 0 bases, with 10 bases between them. Germline CDR1 and CDR2: SGHRS and YFSETQ. The chain's CDR3 is CASSLGPSSSGANVLTF. The DNA of the CDR3 is TGCGCCAGCAGCTTGGGACCGTCGAGCTCTGGGGCCAACGTCCTGACTTTC.

The chain has TRBV29-1 and TRBJ2-7; D may be TRBD2 (5 bases). The CDR3 is 12 residues long. Trimming shortened V by 5 bases and J by 4 bases, and 12 bases separated the two germline ends. Germline V gene lookup returns CDR1 SQVTM and CDR2 ANQGSEA. The CDR3 is CSVFGILYEQYF. In DNA, the CDR3 is TGCAGCGTTTTCGGGATTCTGTACGAGCAGTACTTC.